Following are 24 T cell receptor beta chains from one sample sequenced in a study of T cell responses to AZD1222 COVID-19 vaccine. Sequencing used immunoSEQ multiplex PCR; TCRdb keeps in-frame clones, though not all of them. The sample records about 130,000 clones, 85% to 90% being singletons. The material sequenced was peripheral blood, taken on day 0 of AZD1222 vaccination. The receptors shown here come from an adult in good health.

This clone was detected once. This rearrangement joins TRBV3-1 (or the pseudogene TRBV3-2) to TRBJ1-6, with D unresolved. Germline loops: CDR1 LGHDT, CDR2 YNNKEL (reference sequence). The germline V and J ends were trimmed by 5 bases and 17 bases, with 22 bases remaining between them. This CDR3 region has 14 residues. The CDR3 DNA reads TGTGCCAGCAGCGACCGGTCCGAGGGAGGTCTAATCCACTTT. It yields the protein CASSDRSEGGLIHF.

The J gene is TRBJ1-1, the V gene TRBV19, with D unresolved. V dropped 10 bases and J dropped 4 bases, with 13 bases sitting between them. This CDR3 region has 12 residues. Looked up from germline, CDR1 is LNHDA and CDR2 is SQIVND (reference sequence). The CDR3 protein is CANRNCFTEAFF. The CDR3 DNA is TGTGCCAACCGAAATTGTTTCACTGAAGCTTTCTTT.

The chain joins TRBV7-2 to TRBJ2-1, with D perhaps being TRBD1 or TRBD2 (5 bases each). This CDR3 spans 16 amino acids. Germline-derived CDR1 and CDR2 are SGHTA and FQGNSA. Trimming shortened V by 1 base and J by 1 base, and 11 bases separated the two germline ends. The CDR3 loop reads CASSLVGGRSYNEQFF. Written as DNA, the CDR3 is TGTGCCAGCAGCTTAGTTGGGGGTAGGTCCTACAATGAGCAGTTCTTC.

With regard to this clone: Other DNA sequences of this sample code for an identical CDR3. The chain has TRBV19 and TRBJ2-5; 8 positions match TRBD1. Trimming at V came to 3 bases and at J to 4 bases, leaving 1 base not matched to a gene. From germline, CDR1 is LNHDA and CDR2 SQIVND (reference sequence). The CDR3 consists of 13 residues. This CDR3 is CASSIDRGETQYF. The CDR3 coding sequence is TGTGCCAGTAGTATTGACAGGGGAGAGACCCAGTACTTC.

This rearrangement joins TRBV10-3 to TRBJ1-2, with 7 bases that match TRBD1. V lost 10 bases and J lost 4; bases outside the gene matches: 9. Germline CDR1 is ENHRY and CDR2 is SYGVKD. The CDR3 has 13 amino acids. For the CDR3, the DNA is TGTGCCACTACAGGGGCGGGGTCCTATGGCTACACCTTC. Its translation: CATTGAGSYGYTF.

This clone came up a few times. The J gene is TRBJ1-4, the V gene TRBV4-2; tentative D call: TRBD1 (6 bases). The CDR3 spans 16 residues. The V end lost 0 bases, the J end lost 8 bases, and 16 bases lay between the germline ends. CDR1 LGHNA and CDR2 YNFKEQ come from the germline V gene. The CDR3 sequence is CASSQEGGGAREKLFF. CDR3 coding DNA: TGTGCCAGCAGCCAAGAAGGCGGGGGCGCGAGGGAAAAACTGTTTTTT.

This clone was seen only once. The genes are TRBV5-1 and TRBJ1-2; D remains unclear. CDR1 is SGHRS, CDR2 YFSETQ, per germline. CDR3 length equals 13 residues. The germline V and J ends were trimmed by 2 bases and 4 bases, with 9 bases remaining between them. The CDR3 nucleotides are TGCGCCAGCAGCTTCAAGGAATCCTATGGCTACACCTTC. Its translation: CASSFKESYGYTF. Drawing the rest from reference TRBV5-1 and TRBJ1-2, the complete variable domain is KAGVTQTPRYLIKTRGQQVTLSCSPISGHRSVSWYQQTPGQGLQFLFEYFSETQRNKGNFPGRFSGRQFSNSRSEMNVSTLELGDSALYLCASSFKESYGYTFGSGTRLTVV.

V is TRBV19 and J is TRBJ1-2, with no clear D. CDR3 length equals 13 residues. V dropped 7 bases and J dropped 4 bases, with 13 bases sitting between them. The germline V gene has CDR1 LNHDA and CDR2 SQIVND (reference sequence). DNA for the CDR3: TGTGCCAGTAATACTCGACACAGCTATGGCTACACCTTC. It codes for CASNTRHSYGYTF.

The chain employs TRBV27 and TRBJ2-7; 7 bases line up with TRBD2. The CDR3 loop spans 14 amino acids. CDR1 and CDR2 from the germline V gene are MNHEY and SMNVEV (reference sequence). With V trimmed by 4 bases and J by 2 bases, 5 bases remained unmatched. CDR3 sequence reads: CASSSRGGAYEQYF. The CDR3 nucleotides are TGTGCCAGCAGTTCGCGGGGAGGGGCCTACGAGCAGTACTTC.

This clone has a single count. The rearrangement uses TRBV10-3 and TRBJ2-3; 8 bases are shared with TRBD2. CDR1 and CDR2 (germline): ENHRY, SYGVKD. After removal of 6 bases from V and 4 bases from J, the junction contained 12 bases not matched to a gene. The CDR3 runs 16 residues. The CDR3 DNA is TGTGCCATCAGAGGTAACGGGGGGGCCGGGGCAGATACGCAGTATTTT. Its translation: CAIRGNGGAGADTQYF.

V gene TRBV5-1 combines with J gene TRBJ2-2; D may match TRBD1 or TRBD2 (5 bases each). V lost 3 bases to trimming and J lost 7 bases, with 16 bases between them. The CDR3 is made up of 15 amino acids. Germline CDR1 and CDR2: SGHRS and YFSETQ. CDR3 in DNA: TGCGCCAGCAGCTACCTCGGGACCGGCAGCGGGGAGCTGTTTTTT. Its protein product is CASSYLGTGSGELFF.

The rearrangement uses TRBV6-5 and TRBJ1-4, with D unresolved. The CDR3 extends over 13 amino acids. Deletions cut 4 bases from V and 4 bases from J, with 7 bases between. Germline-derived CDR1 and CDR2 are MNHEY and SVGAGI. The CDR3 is CASSLRYNEKLFF. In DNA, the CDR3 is TGTGCCAGCAGTTTGAGGTATAATGAAAAACTGTTTTTT.

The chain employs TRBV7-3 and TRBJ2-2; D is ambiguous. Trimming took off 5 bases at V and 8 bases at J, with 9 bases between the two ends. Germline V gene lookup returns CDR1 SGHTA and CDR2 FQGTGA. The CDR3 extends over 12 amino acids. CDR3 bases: TGTGCCAGCAGCAACTACGTGGGGGAGCTGTTTTTT. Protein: CASSNYVGELFF.

DNA of the CDR3: TGTGCCAGCAGCTTAGACCTCGCGGGACAGCGGGAGACCCAGTACTTC. It is translated as CASSLDLAGQRETQYF. The chain recombines TRBV7-9 with TRBJ2-5; a weak D match, TRBD1 (7 bases). CDR3 size: 16 residues. Germline V gene lookup returns CDR1 SEHNR and CDR2 FQNEAQ (reference sequence). Trimming removed 1 base at V and 5 bases at J, with 17 bases between.

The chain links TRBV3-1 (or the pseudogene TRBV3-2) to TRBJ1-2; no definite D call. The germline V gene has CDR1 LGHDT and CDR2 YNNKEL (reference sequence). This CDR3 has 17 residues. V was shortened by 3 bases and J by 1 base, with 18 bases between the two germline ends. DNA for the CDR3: TGTGCCAGCAGCCACGGAGTTGCCCCCTCGATTAACTATGGCTACACCTTC. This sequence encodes CASSHGVAPSINYGYTF.

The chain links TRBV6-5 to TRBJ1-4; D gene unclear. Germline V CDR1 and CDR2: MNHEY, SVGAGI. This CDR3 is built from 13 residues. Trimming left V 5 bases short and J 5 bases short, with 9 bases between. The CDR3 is CASSRGWNEKLFF. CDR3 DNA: TGTGCCAGCAGTCGCGGGTGGAATGAAAAACTGTTTTTT.

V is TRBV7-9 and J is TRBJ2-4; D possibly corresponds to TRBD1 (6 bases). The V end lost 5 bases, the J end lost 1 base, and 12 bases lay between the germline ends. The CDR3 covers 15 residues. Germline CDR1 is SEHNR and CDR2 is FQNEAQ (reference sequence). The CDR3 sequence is CASSVGGAAKNIQYF. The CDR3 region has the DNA TGTGCCAGCAGCGTAGGGGGTGCGGCCAAAAACATTCAGTACTTC.

The CDR3 sequence: CASSLGLTGIYEQYF. The CDR3, as DNA: TGTGCCAGTAGTCTTGGGTTGACAGGGATCTACGAGCAGTACTTC. The chain has TRBV19 and TRBJ2-7; TRBD1 matches 7 bases. The CDR3 contains 15 residues. Germline loops: CDR1 LNHDA, CDR2 SQIVND (reference sequence). V trimming: 5 bases; J trimming: 3 bases; junction bases outside the gene matches: 10.

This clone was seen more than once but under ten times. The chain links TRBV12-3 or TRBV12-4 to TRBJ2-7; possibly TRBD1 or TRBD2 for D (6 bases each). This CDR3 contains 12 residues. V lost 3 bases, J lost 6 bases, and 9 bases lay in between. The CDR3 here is CASSFGGGEQYF. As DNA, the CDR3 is TGTGCCAGCAGTTTCGGGGGCGGCGAGCAGTACTTC.

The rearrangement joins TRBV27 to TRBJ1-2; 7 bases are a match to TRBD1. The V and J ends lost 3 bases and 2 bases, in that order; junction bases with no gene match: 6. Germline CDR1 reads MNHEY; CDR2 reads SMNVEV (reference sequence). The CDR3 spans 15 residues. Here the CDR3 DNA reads TGTGCCAGCAGTTTTCGACAGGGATTCAACTATGGCTACACCTTC. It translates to CASSFRQGFNYGYTF.

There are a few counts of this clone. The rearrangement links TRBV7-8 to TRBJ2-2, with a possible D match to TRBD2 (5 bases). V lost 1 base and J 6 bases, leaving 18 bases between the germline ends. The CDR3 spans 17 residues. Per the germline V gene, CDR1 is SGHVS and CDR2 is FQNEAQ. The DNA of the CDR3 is TGTGCCAGCAGCTTAGAGGGTCTAGGGTTCGGGGCCGGGGAGCTGTTTTTT. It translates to CASSLEGLGFGAGELFF.

The CDR3 spells CASSQNRQGREKLFF. Written as DNA, the CDR3 is TGTGCCAGCAGCCAGAATCGACAGGGGCGTGAAAAACTGTTTTTT. J is TRBJ1-4 and V is TRBV14, with 8 nucleotides matching TRBD1. Germline CDR1 and CDR2: SGHDN and FVKESK. The CDR3 has 15 residues. The junction had 7 bases not matched to a gene; V was cut back by 3 bases and J by 7 bases.

DNA of the CDR3: TGTGCCATCAGTTATACAGGGGGCTTCAACGAGCAGTACTTC. Protein: CAISYTGGFNEQYF. The chain joins TRBV10-3 to TRBJ2-7; 9 nucleotides match TRBD1. The V segment lost 5 bases and the J segment 5 bases; nucleotides outside the gene matches: 7. The CDR3 spans 14 residues. Germline-derived CDR1 and CDR2 are ENHRY and SYGVKD.

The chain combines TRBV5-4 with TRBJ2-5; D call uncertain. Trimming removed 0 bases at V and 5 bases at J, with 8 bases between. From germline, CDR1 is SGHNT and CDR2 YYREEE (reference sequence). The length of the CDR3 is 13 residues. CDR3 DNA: TGTGCCAGCAGCTTGGCCCCTCCGGAGACCCAGTACTTC. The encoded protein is CASSLAPPETQYF. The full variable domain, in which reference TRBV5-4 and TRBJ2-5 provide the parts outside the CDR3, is ETGVTQSPTHLIKTRGQQVTLRCSSQSGHNTVSWYQQALGQGPQFIFQYYREEENGRGNFPPRFSGLQFPNYSSELNVNALELDDSALYLCASSLAPPETQYFGPGTRLLVL.